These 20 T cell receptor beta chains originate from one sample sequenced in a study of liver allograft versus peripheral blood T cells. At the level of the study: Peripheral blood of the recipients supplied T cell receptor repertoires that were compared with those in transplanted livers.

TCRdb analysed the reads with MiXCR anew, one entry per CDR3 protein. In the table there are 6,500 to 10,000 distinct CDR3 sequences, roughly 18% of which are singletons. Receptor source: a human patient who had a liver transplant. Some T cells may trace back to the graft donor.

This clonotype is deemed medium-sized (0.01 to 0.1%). The CDR3: CASSEARLGTSGYNEQFF. In nucleotides, the CDR3 is TGTGCCAGCAGTGAAGCGCGGTTAGGGACTAGCGGGTACAATGAGCAGTTCTTC. The gene calls are TRBV6-1 and TRBJ2-1; TRBD2 agrees at 12 bases. This CDR3 comprises 18 residues. V lost 0 bases to trimming and J lost 4 bases; unmatched junction nucleotides: 7. The V gene's germline CDR1 is MNHNS and CDR2 SASEGT.

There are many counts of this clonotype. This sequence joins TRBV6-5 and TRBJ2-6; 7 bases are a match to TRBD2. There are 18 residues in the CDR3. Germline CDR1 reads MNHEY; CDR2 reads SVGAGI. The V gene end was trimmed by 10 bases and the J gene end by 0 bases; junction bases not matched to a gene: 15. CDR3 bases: TGTGCCATACAGCGGGAAGGGCCCACCCCCTCTGGGGCCAACGTCCTGACTTTC. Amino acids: CAIQREGPTPSGANVLTF.

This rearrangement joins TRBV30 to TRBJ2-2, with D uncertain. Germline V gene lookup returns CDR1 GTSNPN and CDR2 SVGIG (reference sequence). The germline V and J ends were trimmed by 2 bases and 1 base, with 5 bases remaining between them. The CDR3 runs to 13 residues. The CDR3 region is CAWSRQNTGELFF. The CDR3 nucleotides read TGTGCCTGGAGTCGACAGAACACCGGGGAGCTGTTTTTT.

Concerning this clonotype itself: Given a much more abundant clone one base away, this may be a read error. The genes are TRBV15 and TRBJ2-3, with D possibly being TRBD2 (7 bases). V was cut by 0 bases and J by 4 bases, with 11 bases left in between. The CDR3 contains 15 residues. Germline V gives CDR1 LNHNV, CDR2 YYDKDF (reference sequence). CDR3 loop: CATSRDGGGSDTQYF. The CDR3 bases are TGTGCCACCAGCAGAGATGGGGGGGGCTCAGATACGCAGTATTTT.

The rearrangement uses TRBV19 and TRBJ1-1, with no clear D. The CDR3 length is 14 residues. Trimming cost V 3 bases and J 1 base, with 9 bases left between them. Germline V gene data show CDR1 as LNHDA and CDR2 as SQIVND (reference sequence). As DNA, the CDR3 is TGTGCCAGTAGTATCTCCCAGCAGAACACTGAAGCTTTCTTT. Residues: CASSISQQNTEAFF.

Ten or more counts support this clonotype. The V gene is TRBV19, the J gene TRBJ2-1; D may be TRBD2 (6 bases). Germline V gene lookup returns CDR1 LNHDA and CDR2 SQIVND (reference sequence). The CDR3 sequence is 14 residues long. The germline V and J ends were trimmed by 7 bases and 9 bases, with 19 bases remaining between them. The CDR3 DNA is TGTGCCAGTACCCCTCGGGGGTACGGCGGTGAGCAGTTCTTC. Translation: CASTPRGYGGEQFF.

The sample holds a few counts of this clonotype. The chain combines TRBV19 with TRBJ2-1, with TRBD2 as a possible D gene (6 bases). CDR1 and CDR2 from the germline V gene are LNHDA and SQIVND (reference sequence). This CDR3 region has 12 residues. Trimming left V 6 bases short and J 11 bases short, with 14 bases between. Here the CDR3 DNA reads TGTGCCAGTAGAATGGGGGGAATGAAGCAGTTCTTC. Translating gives CASRMGGMKQFF.

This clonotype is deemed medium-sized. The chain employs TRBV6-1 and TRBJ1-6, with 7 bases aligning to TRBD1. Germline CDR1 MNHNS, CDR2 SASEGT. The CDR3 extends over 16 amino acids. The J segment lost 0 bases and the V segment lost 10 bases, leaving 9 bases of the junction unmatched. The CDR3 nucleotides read TGTGCCACTCAGACAGGGCACCTCTCCTATAATTCACCCCTCCACTTT. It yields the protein CATQTGHLSYNSPLHF.

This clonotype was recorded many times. CDR3 sequence reads: CASSPDTYEQYF. The CDR3 coding sequence is TGTGCCAGCTCACCAGATACTTACGAGCAGTACTTC. V gene TRBV18 combines with J gene TRBJ2-7; D gene ambiguous. This CDR3 region has 12 residues. Germline V gene lookup returns CDR1 KGHSH and CDR2 LQKENI. The V and J ends lost 2 bases and 4 bases respectively, with 6 bases between them. The variable domain in full, completed from reference TRBV18 and TRBJ2-7, reads NAGVMQNPRHLVRRRGQEARLRCSPMKGHSHVYWYRQLPEEGLKFMVYLQKENIIDESGMPKERFSAEFPKEGPSILRIQQVVRGDSAAYFCASSPDTYEQYFGPGTRLTVT.

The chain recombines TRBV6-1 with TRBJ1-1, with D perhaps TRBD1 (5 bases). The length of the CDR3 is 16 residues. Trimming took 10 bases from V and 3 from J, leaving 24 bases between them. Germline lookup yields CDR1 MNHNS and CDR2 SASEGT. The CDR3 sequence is CATRPGTLRWDTEAFF. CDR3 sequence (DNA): TGTGCCACCCGCCCCGGGACTTTGAGATGGGACACTGAAGCTTTCTTT.

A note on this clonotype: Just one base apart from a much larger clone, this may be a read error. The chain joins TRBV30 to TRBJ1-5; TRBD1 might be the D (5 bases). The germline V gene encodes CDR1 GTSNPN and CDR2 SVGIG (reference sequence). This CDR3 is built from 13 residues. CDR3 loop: CAWAGHSNQPKHF. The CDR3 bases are TGTGCCTGGGCGGGGCACAGCAATCAGCCCAAGCATTTT.

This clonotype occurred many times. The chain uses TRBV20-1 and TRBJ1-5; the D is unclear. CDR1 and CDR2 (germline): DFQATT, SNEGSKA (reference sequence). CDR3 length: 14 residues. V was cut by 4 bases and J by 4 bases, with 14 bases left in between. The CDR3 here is CSAILAAPNQPQHF. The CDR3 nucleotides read TGCAGTGCTATCCTTGCCGCACCTAATCAGCCCCAGCATTTT.

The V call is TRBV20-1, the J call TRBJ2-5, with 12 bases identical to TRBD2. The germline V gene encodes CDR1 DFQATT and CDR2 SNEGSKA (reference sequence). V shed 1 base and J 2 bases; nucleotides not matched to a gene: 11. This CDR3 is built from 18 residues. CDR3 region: CSARGSSGGAQQQETQYF. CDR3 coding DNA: TGCAGTGCTAGAGGTTCTAGCGGGGGGGCTCAGCAGCAAGAGACCCAGTACTTC.

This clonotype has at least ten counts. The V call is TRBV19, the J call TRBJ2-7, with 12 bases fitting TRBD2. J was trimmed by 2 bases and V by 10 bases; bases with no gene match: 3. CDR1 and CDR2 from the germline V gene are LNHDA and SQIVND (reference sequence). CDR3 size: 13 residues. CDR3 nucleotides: TGTGCCACCCGGACTAGCGGGACCTACGAGCAGTACTTC. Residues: CATRTSGTYEQYF.

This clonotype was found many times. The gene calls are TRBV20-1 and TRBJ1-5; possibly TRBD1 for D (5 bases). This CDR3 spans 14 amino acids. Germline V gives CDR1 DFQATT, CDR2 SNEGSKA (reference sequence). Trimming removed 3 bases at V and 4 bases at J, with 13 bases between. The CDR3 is CSARSKGPNQPQHF. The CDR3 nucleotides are TGCAGTGCTAGGTCGAAGGGGCCAAATCAGCCCCAGCATTTT.

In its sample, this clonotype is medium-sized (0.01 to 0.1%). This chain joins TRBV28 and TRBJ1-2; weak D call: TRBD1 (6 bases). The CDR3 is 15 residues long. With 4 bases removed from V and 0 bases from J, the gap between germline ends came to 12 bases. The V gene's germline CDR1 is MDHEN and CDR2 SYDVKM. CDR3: CASSSDRRANYGYTF. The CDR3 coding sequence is TGTGCCAGCAGTTCTGACAGGCGAGCTAACTATGGCTACACCTTC.

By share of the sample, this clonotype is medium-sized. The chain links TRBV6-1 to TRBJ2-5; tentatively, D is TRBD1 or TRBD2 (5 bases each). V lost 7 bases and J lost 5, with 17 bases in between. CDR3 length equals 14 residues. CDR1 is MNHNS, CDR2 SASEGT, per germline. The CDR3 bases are TGTGCCAGCAACTATGGGGCAGAGGGTGAGACCCAGTACTTC. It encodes CASNYGAEGETQYF.

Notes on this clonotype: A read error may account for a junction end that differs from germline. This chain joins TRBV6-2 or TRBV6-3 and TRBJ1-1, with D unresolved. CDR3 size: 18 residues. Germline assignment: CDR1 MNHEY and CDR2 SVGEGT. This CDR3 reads CASSHSVQTVTLNTEAFF. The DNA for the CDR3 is TGTGCCAGCAGTCACTCAGTCCAGACGGTGACTCTGAACACTGAAGCTTTCTTT.

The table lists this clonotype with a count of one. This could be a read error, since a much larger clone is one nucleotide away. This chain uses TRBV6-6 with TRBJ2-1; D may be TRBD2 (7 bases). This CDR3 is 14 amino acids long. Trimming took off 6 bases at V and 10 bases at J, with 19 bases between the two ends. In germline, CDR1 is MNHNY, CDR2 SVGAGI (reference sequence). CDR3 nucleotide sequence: TGTGCCAGCAGCCTCCGGTGGGGGGGCAAAGAGCAGTTCTTC. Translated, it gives CASSLRWGGKEQFF.

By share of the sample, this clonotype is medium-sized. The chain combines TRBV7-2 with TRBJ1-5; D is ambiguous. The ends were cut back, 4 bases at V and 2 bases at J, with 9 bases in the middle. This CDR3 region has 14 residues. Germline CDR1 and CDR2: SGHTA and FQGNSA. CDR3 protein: CASSWKVGNQPQHF. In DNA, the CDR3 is TGTGCCAGCAGCTGGAAGGTTGGCAATCAGCCCCAGCATTTT.